What follows are 10 T cell receptor beta chains derived from one specimen sequenced in a study of shared clonotypes between healthy human individuals. Sequencing was performed with immunoSEQ multiplex PCR; in TCRdb, only in-frame clones are kept and a portion is missing. Found here are a few hundred thousand clones, 90% to 98% of them singletons; the top ten hold 0.32%. Sequencing input: memory CD8+ T cells sorted from blood. Subset here: CD45RO+ cells pooled with CCR7-negative TemRA cells. These receptors came from a young man in good health.

J is TRBJ1-2 and V is TRBV5-6; D remains ambiguous. V lost 4 bases to trimming and J lost 4 bases, with 11 bases between them. The CDR3 has 13 residues. The germline CDR1 and CDR2 sequences are SGHDT and YYEEEE. CDR3: CASSPGNSYGYTF. The CDR3 DNA follows: TGTGCCAGCAGCCCAGGAAACAGCTATGGCTACACCTTC.

J is TRBJ2-7 and V is TRBV4-1, with 7 bases aligning to TRBD2. Germline V gene lookup returns CDR1 MGHRA and CDR2 YSYEKL. This CDR3 spans 16 amino acids. J lost 1 base, V lost 0 bases, and 6 bases had no gene match. The CDR3 reads CASSQEGEGQSYEQYF. Here the CDR3 DNA reads TGCGCCAGCAGCCAAGAGGGGGAGGGTCAATCCTACGAGCAGTACTTC.

The gene calls are TRBV7-9 and TRBJ2-6; D is undetermined. V shed 8 bases and J shed 0 bases, with 5 bases lying between them. Per the germline V gene, CDR1 is SEHNR and CDR2 is FQNEAQ (reference sequence). The CDR3 totals 13 residues. The CDR3 region is CASLLSGANVLTF. The CDR3 DNA reads as TGTGCCAGCCTCCTCTCTGGGGCCAACGTCCTGACTTTC. Combining the CDR3 with reference TRBV7-9 and TRBJ2-6 gives the whole variable domain DTGVSQNPRHKITKRGQNVTFRCDPISEHNRLYWYRQTLGQGPEFLTYFQNEAQLEKSRLLSDRFSAERPKGSFSTLEIQRTEQGDSAMYLCASLLSGANVLTFGAGSRLTVL.

The chain couples TRBV9 to TRBJ2-5, with unresolved D. Germline V lookup: CDR1 SGDLS, CDR2 YYNGEE. The germline V and J ends were trimmed by 3 bases and 3 bases, with 15 bases remaining between them. The CDR3 is 15 residues long. CDR3 loop: CASSALTSLKETQYF. CDR3 nucleotide sequence: TGTGCCAGCAGCGCTCTAACCTCACTGAAAGAGACCCAGTACTTC.

The genes are TRBV11-3 and TRBJ2-5; D might be TRBD2 (7 bases). V was shortened by 0 bases and J by 4 bases, with 18 bases between the two germline ends. This CDR3 has 17 residues. CDR1 and CDR2 (germline): SGHNT, YENEEA. The CDR3 DNA follows: TGTGCCAGCAGCTTAGACCCCGTCAGGGGAGGGGGAGAGACCCAGTACTTC. Its translation: CASSLDPVRGGGETQYF.

This chain joins TRBV10-3 and TRBJ1-6; D is unclear. The CDR3 loop spans 15 amino acids. V lost 6 bases and J 2 bases, leaving 11 bases between the germline ends. Germline V lookup: CDR1 ENHRY, CDR2 SYGVKD. CDR3 bases: TGTGCCATCAGGAAGCACATAACCTATAATTCACCCCTCCACTTT. Translating gives CAIRKHITYNSPLHF.

The chain links TRBV28 to TRBJ2-7; 11 positions agree with TRBD1. Looked up from germline, CDR1 is MDHEN and CDR2 is SYDVKM. This CDR3 has 16 amino acids. Written as DNA, the CDR3 is TGTGCTACTTCCCGGGACAGGGGGACCAGCTCCTACGAGCAGTACTTC. This encodes CATSRDRGTSSYEQYF.

A single count supports this clone. The CDR3 sequence: CASSSPATAYNEQFF. The DNA for the CDR3 is TGTGCCAGCAGTTCCCCAGCGACGGCCTACAATGAGCAGTTCTTC. The rearrangement links TRBV28 to TRBJ2-1; D is unclear. The CDR3 length is 15 residues. The V end lost 4 bases, the J end lost 2 bases, and 12 bases lay between the germline ends. From germline, CDR1 is MDHEN and CDR2 SYDVKM.

The chain links TRBV2 to TRBJ2-5; the D is unclear. The CDR3 totals 16 residues. The V and J ends lost 1 base and 5 bases respectively, with 17 bases between them. Germline V CDR1 and CDR2: SNHLY, FYNNEI. The CDR3 nucleotides read TGTGCCAGCAGTGAAGTGGTGCCTCCCCGGGTGGAGACCCAGTACTTC. Its translation: CASSEVVPPRVETQYF.

CDR3 sequence reads: CASSQDDGGWQNTEAFF. The DNA for the CDR3 is TGTGCCAGCAGCCAAGATGATGGGGGGTGGCAGAACACTGAAGCTTTCTTT. This chain joins TRBV4-2 and TRBJ1-1, with D possibly TRBD1 on 5 matching bases. The CDR3 extends over 17 amino acids. CDR1 is LGHNA and CDR2 is YNFKEQ in the germline V gene. V was shortened by 0 bases and J by 1 base, with 15 bases between the two germline ends.